The clone carrying this T cell receptor beta chain has just a few counts. The antigen remains undetermined. The source of the sample is a study of blood T cells in healthy people across ages. Through a sample-barcoded 5' primer and a J-beta primer mix, a second PCR was run for about 6 to 11 cycles. Every cDNA was tagged by a template-switch adaptor with 12 random nucleotides. Any given sample supplied a minimum of 3 million CDR3-containing paired-end reads. Using its own MiXCR run on the 5' RACE reads, TCRdb lists one record per CDR3 protein. The sample contains around 500,000 distinct CDR3 sequences, around 50% of which appear only once. Findings and caveats of the study: Roughly linear declines in TCR beta diversity per million T cells occurred with age. Naive CD4+ cells and diversity were both higher in long-lived donors than in aged donors.

The CDR3 covers 14 residues. V dropped 4 bases and J dropped 5 bases, with 14 bases sitting between them. Germline values: CDR1 MGHDK, CDR2 SYGVNS. Material: blood. This sequence originates from a man older than 75 in good health. The chain joins TRBV25-1 to TRBJ2-5; weak D call: TRBD1 (6 bases). CDR3 residues: CASSARDTRETQYF. In nucleotides, the CDR3 is TGTGCCAGCAGTGCCCGGGACACACGCGAGACCCAGTACTTC.